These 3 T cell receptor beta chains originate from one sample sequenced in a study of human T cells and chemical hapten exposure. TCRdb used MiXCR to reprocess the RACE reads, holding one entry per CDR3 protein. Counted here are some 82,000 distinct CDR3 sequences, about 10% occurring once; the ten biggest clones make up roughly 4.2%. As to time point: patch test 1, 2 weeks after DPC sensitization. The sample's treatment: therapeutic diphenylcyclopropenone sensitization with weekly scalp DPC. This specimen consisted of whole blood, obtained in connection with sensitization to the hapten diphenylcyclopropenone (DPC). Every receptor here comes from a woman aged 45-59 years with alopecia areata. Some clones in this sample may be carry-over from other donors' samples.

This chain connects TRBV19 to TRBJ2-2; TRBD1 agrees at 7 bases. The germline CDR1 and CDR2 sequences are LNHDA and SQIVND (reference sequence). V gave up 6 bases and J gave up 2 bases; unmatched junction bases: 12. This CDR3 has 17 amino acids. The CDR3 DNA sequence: TGTGCCAGTAGCACTCCCGGGCGACAGGGCAACACCGGGGAGCTGTTTTTT. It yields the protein CASSTPGRQGNTGELFF.

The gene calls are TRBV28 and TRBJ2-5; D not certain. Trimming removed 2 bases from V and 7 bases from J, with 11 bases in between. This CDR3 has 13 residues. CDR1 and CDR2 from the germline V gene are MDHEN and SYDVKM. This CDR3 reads CASSLGSPGTQYF. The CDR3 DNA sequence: TGTGCCAGCAGTTTAGGCAGCCCAGGGACCCAGTACTTC. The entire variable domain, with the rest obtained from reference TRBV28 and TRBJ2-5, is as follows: DVKVTQSSRYLVKRTGEKVFLECVQDMDHENMFWYRQDPGLGLRLIYFSYDVKMKEKGDIPEGYSVSREKKERFSLILESASTNQTSMYLCASSLGSPGTQYFGPGTRLLVL.

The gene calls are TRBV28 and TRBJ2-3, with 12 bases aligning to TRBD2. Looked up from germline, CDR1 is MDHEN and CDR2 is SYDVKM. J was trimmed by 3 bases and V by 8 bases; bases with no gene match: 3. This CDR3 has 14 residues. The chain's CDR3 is CASQTSGRTDTQYF. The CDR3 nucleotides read TGTGCCAGCCAAACTAGCGGGAGGACAGATACGCAGTATTTT.